This T cell receptor beta chain derives from a study of blood T cell repertoires in COVID-19. The length of the CDR3 is 13 residues. The germline V and J ends were trimmed by 3 bases and 0 bases, with 5 bases remaining between them. The repertoire was sequenced with immunoSEQ multiplex PCR; TCRdb's copy has only in-frame clones and lacks some. The data hold a few hundred thousand clones, with 70% to 85% observed a single time. In regard to this clone: Other nucleotide sequences in the sample specify the same CDR3.

This sequence joins TRBV12-3 or TRBV12-4 and TRBJ1-1, with D unresolved. This TCR was sampled from a woman aged 55-69 years who had recovered from COVID-19. The sequencing input was PBMCs or T cells enriched from blood (not recorded which). CDR3 sequence reads: CASSLGVNTEAFF. For the CDR3, the DNA is TGTGCCAGCAGTTTGGGAGTGAACACTGAAGCTTTCTTT.